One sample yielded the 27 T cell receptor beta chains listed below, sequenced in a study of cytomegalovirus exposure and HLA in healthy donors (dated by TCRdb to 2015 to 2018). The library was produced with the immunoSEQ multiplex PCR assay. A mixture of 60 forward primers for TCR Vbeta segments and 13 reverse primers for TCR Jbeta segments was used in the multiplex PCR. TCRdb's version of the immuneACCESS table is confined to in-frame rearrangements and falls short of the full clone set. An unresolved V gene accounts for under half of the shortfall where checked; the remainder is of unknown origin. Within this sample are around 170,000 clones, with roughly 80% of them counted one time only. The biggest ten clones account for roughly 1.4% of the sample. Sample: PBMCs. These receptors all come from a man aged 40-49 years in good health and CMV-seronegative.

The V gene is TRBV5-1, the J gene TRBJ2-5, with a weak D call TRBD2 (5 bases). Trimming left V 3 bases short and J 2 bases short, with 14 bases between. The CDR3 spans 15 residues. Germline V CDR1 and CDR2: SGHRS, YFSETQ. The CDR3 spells CASSSRGGSQETQYF. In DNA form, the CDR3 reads TGCGCCAGCAGCTCGCGTGGCGGGTCTCAAGAGACCCAGTACTTC.

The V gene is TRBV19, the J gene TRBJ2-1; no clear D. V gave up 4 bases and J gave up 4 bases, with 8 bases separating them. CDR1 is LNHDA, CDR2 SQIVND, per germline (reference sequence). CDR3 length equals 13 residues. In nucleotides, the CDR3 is TGTGCCAGTAGTACCCAACGGTACAATGAGCAGTTCTTC. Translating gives CASSTQRYNEQFF.

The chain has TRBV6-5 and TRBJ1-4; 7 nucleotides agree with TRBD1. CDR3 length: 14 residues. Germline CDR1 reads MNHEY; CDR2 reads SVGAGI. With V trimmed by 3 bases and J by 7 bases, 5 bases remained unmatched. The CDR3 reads CASSYSGQTEKLFF. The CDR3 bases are TGTGCCAGCAGTTATTCGGGACAGACTGAAAAACTGTTTTTT.

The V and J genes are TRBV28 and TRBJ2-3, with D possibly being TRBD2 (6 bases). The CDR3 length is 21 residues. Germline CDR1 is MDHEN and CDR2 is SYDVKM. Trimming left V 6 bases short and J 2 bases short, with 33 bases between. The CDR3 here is CASSRPVGGTFGSSNTDTQYF. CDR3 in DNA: TGTGCCAGCAGCCGCCCGGTTGGGGGGACGTTCGGTAGCTCTAACACAGATACGCAGTATTTT.

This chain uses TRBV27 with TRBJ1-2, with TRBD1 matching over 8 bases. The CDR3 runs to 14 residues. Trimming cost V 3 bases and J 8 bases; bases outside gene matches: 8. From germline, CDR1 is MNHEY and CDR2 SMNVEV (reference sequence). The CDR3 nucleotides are TGTGCCAGCAGTTTCCTGGACAGGGTCGGAGGCTACACCTTC. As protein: CASSFLDRVGGYTF.

The CDR3 DNA follows: TGTGCCAGCAGTTTGGCTACCTCCAGGGAGCAGTACTTC. Protein sequence: CASSLATSREQYF. The chain joins TRBV28 to TRBJ2-7; no reliable D call. Trimming took 3 bases from V and 7 from J, leaving 13 bases between them. CDR3 size: 13 residues. Germline CDR1 and CDR2: MDHEN and SYDVKM. Full variable domain (rest looked up from reference TRBV28 and TRBJ2-7): DVKVTQSSRYLVKRTGEKVFLECVQDMDHENMFWYRQDPGLGLRLIYFSYDVKMKEKGDIPEGYSVSREKKERFSLILESASTNQTSMYLCASSLATSREQYFGPGTRLTVT.

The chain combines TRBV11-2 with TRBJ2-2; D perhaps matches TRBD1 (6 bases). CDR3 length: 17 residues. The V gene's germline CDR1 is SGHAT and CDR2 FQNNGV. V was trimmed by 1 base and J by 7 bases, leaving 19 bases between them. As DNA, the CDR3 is TGTGCCAGCAGCTTAGGGTCGGTGTTTGAGGGGGTCGGGGAGCTGTTTTTT. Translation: CASSLGSVFEGVGELFF.

The DNA of the CDR3 is TGTGCCAGCGTGCAGGGCGGCTATGGCTACACCTTC. It yields the protein CASVQGGYGYTF. The J gene is TRBJ1-2, the V gene TRBV28; D possibly corresponds to TRBD1 (5 bases). Trimming stripped 8 bases from V and 4 bases from J, with 11 bases between. Germline CDR1 MDHEN, CDR2 SYDVKM. The CDR3 extends over 12 amino acids.

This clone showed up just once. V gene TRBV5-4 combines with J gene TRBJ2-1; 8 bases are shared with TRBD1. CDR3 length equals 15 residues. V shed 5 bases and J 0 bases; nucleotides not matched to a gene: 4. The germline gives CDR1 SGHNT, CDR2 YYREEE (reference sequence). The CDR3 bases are TGTGCCAGCAGGGCGGGACAGGTCTCCTACAATGAGCAGTTCTTC. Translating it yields CASRAGQVSYNEQFF. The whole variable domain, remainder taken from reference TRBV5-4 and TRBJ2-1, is ETGVTQSPTHLIKTRGQQVTLRCSSQSGHNTVSWYQQALGQGPQFIFQYYREEENGRGNFPPRFSGLQFPNYSSELNVNALELDDSALYLCASRAGQVSYNEQFFGPGTRLTVL.

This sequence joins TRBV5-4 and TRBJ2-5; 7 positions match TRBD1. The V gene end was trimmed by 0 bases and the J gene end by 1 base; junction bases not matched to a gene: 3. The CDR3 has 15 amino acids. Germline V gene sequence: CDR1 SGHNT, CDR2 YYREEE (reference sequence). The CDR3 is CASSLGQGGQETQYF. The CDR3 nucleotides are TGTGCCAGCAGCTTGGGACAGGGTGGCCAAGAGACCCAGTACTTC.

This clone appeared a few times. CDR3 sequence reads: CASSYSLSGYEQYF. CDR3 DNA sequence: TGTGCCAGCAGTTACTCTCTCAGCGGCTACGAGCAGTACTTC. The rearrangement joins TRBV6-6 to TRBJ2-7, with D possibly TRBD2 on 5 matching bases. The CDR3 consists of 14 residues. V lost 0 bases to trimming and J lost 3 bases, with 9 bases between them. Germline CDR1 reads MNHNY; CDR2 reads SVGAGI (reference sequence).

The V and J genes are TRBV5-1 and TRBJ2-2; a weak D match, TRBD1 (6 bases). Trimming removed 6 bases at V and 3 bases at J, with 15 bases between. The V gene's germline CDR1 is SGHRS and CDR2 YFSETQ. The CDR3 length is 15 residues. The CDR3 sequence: CASTSGHRDTGELFF. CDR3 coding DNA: TGCGCCAGCACGTCGGGACACCGCGACACCGGGGAGCTGTTTTTT. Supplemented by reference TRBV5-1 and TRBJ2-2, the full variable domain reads KAGVTQTPRYLIKTRGQQVTLSCSPISGHRSVSWYQQTPGQGLQFLFEYFSETQRNKGNFPGRFSGRQFSNSRSEMNVSTLELGDSALYLCASTSGHRDTGELFFGEGSRLTVL.

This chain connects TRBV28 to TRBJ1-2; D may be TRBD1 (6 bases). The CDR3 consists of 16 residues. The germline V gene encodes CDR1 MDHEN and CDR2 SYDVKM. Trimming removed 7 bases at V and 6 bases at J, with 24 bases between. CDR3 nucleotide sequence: TGTGCCAGCATCATCACAGGCACAGGGATCGGCCATGGCTACACCTTC. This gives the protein CASIITGTGIGHGYTF.

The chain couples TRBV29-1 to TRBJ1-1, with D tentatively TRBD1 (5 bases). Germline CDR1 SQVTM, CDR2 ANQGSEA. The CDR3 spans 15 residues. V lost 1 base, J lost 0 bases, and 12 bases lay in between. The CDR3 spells CSVEGGGSLNTEAFF. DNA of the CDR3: TGCAGCGTTGAAGGGGGCGGCAGCTTGAACACTGAAGCTTTCTTT.

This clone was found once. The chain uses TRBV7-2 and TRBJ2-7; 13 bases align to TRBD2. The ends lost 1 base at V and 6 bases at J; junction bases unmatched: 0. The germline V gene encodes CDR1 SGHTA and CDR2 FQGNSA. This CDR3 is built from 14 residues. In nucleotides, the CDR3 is TGTGCCAGCAGCTTAGGGACTAGCGGGAGCGAGCAGTACTTC. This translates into CASSLGTSGSEQYF.

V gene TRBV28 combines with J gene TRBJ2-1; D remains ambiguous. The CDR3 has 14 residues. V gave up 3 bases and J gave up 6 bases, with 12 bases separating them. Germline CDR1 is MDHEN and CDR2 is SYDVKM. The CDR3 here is CASSFPARFNEQFF. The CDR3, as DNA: TGTGCCAGCAGTTTCCCCGCGAGGTTCAATGAGCAGTTCTTC.

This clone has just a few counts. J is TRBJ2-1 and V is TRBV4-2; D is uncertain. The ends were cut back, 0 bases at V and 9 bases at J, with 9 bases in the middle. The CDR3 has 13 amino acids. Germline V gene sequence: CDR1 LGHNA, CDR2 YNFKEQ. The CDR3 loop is CASSQDPHPEQFF. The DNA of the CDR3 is TGTGCCAGCAGCCAAGATCCCCATCCTGAGCAGTTCTTC.

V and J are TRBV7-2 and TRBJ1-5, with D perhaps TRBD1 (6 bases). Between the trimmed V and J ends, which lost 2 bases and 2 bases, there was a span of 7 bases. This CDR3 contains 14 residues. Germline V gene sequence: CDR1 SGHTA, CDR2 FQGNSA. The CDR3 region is CASSLQGRNQPQHF. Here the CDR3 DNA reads TGTGCCAGCAGCTTACAGGGGCGCAATCAGCCCCAGCATTTT.

The chain's CDR3 is CASSPLDSQETQYF. The CDR3 region has the DNA TGTGCCAGCTCACCCCTGGACTCCCAAGAGACCCAGTACTTC. J is TRBJ2-5 and V is TRBV18; a possible D gene is TRBD2 (5 bases). The CDR3 has 14 amino acids. Germline V lookup: CDR1 KGHSH, CDR2 LQKENI. Trimming shortened V by 3 bases and J by 1 base, and 9 bases separated the two germline ends.

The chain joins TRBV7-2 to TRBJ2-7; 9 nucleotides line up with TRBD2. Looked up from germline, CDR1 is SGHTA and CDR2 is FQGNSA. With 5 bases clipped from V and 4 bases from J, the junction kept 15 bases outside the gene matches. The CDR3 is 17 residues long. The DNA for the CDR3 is TGTGCCAGCAGCACGAGAGGGGGCGGGAGGGCCATGTACGAGCAGTACTTC. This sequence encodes CASSTRGGGRAMYEQYF.

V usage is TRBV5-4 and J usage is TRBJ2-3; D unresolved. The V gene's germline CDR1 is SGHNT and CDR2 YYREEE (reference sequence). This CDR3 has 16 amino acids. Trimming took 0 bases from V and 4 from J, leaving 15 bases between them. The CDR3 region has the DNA TGTGCCAGCAGCTTGGCCGGATCCCCAGGTCCAGATACGCAGTATTTT. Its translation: CASSLAGSPGPDTQYF.

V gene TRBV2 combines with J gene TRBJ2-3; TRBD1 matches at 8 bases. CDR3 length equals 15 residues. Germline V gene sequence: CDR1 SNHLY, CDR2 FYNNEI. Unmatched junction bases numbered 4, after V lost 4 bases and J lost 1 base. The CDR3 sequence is CASSGDRTGTDTQYF. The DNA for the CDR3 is TGTGCCAGCAGTGGGGACAGGACTGGCACAGATACGCAGTATTTT.

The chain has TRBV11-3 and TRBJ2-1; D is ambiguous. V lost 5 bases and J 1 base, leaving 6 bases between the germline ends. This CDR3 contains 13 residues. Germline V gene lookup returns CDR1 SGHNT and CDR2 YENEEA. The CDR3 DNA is TGTGCCAGCAGCCCCAGGTCCTACAATGAGCAGTTCTTC. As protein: CASSPRSYNEQFF. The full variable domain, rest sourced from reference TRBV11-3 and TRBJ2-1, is EAGVVQSPRYKIIEKKQPVAFWCNPISGHNTLYWYLQNLGQGPELLIRYENEEAVDDSQLPKDRFSAERLKGVDSTLKIQPAELGDSAVYLCASSPRSYNEQFFGPGTRLTVL.

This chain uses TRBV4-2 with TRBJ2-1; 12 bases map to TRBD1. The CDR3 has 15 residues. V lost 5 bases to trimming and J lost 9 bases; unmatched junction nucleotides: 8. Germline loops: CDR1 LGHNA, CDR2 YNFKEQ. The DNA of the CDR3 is TGTGCCAGCAGCGTACCGGGACAGGGGGCGGGTGAGCAGTTCTTC. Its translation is CASSVPGQGAGEQFF.

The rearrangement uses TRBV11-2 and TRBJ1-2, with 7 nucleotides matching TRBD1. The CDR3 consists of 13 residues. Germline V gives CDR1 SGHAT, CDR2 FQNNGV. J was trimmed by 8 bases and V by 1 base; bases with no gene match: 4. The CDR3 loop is CASSLGGGAGYTF. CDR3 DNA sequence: TGTGCCAGCAGCTTAGGAGGGGGCGCGGGCTACACCTTC. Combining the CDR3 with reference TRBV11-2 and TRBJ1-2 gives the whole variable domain EAGVAQSPRYKIIEKRQSVAFWCNPISGHATLYWYQQILGQGPKLLIQFQNNGVVDDSQLPKDRFSAERLKGVDSTLKIQPAKLEDSAVYLCASSLGGGAGYTFGSGTRLTVV.

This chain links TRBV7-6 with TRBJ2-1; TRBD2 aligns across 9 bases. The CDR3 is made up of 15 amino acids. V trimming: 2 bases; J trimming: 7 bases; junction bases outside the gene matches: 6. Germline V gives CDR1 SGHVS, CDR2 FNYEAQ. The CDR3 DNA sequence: TGTGCCAGCAGCTTAATCGCGGGGGGGCAGAATGAGCAGTTCTTC. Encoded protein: CASSLIAGGQNEQFF. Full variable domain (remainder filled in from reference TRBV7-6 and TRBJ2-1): GAGVSQSPRYKVTKRGQDVALRCDPISGHVSLYWYRQALGQGPEFLTYFNYEAQQDKSGLPNDRFSAERPEGSISTLTIQRTEQRDSAMYRCASSLIAGGQNEQFFGPGTRLTVL.

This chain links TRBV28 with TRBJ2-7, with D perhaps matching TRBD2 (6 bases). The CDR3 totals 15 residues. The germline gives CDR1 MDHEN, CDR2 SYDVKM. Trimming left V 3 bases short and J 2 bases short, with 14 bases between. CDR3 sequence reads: CASSFPGGATYEQYF. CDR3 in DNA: TGTGCCAGCAGTTTTCCGGGCGGGGCAACCTACGAGCAGTACTTC.